This TCR beta chain was recorded in a study of T cells expressing NK-cell markers. Study outcomes and limitations: Researchers report these clonotypes also headed the CD3+CD56-NKG2C+ fraction in several donors. Specificity for HCMV among expanded NKG2C+ T cell clones was not established.

Reanalyzing the 5' RACE reads, TCRdb keeps one entry per CDR3 protein, without DNA. The sample table includes 250,000 to 300,000 distinct CDR3 sequences. As concerns this clonotype: Its antigen is as yet unknown.

This TCR was recovered from a man between 18 and 35 years old in good health. Sample: blood T cells: a sorted CD56 or NKG2C T cell subset, CD4+ or CD8+ T cells, or bulk PBMC T cells (not recorded which).

CDR3 sequence: CASSWGQPNSPLHF. The chain recombines TRBV28 with TRBJ1-6; the TRBD1 assignment by TCRdb is unverifiable without DNA. Germline assignment: CDR1 MDHEN and CDR2 SYDVKM. The CDR3 runs to 14 residues.